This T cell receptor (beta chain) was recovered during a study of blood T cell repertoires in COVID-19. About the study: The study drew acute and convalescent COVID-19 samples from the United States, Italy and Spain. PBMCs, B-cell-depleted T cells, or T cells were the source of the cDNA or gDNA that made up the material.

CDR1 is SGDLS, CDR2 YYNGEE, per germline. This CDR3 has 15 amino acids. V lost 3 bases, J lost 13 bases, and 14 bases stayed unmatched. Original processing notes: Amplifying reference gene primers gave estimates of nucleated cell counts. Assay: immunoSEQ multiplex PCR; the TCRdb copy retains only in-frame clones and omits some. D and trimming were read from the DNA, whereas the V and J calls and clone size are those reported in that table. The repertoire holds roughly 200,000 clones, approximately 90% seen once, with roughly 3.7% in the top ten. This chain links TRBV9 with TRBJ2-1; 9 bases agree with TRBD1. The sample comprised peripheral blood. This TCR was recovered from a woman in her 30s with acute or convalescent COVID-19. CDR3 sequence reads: CASSGSYSQGARQFF. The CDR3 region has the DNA TGTGCCAGCAGCGGATCCTACTCACAGGGGGCGCGACAGTTCTTC.